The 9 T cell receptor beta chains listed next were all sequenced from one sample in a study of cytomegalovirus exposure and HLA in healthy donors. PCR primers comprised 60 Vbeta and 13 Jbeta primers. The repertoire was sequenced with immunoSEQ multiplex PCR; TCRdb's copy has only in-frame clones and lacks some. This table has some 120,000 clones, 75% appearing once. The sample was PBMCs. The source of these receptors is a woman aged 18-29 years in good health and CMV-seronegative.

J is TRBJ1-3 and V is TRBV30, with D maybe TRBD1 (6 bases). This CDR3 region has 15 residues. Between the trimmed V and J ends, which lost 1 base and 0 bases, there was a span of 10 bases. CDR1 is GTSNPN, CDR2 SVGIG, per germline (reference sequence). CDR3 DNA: TGTGCCTGGAGTGGCGACAGGCGCTCTGGAAACACCATATATTTT. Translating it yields CAWSGDRRSGNTIYF.

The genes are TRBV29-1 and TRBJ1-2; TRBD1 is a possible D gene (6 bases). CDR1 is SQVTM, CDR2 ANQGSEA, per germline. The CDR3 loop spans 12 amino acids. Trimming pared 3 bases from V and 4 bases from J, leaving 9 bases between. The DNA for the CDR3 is TGCAGCGTTGACAACAGGGTCTATGGCTACACCTTC. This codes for CSVDNRVYGYTF.

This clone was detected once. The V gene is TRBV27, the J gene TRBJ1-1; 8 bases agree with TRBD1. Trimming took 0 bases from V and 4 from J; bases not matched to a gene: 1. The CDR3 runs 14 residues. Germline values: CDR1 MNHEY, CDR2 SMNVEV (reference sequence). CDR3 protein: CASSLSTGVTEAFF. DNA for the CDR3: TGTGCCAGCAGTTTATCGACAGGGGTCACTGAAGCTTTCTTT.

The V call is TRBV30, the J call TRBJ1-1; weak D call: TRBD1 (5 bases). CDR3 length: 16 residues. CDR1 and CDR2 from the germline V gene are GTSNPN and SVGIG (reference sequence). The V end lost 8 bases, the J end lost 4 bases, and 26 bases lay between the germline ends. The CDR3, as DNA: TGTGCCGCCTGGAGCCACACCGGACGGACAAGCACTGAAGCTTTCTTT. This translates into CAAWSHTGRTSTEAFF.

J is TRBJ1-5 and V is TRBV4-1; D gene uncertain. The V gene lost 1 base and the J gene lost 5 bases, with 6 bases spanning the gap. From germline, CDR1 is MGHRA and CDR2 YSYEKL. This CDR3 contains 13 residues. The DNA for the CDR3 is TGCGCCAGCAGCCAAGCTCGGTATCAGCCCCAGCATTTT. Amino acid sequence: CASSQARYQPQHF.

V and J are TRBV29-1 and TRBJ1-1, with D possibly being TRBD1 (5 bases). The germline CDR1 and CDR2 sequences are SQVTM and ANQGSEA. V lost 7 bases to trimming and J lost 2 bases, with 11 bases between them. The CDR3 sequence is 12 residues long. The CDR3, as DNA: TGCAGCGCCCCGACAGCAAACACTGAAGCTTTCTTT. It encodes CSAPTANTEAFF.

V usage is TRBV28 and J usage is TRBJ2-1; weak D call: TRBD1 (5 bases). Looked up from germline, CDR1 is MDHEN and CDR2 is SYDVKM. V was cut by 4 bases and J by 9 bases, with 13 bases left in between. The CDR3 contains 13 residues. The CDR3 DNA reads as TGTGCCAGCAGTTCCCTTCGGACAACTGAGCAGTTCTTC. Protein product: CASSSLRTTEQFF.

CDR3 in DNA: TGTGCCAGCAGCCTACAGGGGATCGGGTCCTACACCTTC. Residues: CASSLQGIGSYTF. The chain uses TRBV25-1 and TRBJ1-2, with TRBD1 matching 7 bases. V gave up 6 bases and J gave up 10 bases; unmatched junction bases: 11. Looked up from germline, CDR1 is MGHDK and CDR2 is SYGVNS. This CDR3 is built from 13 residues.

This chain's CDR3 is CAWSEDSYYQPQHF. DNA for the CDR3: TGTGCCTGGAGTGAGGACAGTTACTATCAGCCCCAGCATTTT. V gene TRBV30 combines with J gene TRBJ1-5; TRBD1 might be the D (6 bases). Germline CDR1 is GTSNPN and CDR2 is SVGIG (reference sequence). V was trimmed by 1 base and J by 5 bases, leaving 12 bases between them. This CDR3 has 14 amino acids.